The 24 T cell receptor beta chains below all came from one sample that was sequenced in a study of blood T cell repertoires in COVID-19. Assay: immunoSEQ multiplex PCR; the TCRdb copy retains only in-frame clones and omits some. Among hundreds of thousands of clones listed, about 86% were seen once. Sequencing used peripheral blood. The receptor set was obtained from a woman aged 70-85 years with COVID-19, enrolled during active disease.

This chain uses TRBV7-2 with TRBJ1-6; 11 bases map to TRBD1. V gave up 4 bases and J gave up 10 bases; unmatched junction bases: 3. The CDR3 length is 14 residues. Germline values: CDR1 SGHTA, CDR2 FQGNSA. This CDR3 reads CASSYGTGGSPLHF. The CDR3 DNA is TGTGCCAGCAGCTATGGGACAGGGGGATCACCCCTCCACTTT.

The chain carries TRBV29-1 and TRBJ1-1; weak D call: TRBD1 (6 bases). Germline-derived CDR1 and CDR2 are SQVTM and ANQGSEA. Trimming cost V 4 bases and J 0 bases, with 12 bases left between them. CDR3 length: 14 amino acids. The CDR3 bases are TGCAGCGTTGTCGGGACATTCATGAACACTGAAGCTTTCTTT. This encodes CSVVGTFMNTEAFF. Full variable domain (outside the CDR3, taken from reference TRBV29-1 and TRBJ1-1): SAVISQKPSRDICQRGTSLTIQCQVDSQVTMMFWYRQQPGQSLTLIATANQGSEATYESGFVIDKFPISRPNLTFSTLTVSNMSPEDSSIYLCSVVGTFMNTEAFFGQGTRLTVV.

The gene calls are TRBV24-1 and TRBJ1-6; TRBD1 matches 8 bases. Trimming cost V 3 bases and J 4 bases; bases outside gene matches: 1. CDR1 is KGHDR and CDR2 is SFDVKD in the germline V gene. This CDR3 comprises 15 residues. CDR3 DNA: TGTGCCACCAGTGATGGACAGGGTTATAATTCACCCCTCCACTTT. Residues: CATSDGQGYNSPLHF.

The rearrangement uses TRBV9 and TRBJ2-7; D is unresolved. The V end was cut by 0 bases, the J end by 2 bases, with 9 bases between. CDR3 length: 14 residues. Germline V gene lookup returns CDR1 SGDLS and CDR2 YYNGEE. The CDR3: CASSVDNKAYEQYF. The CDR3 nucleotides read TGTGCCAGCAGCGTAGACAACAAAGCCTACGAGCAGTACTTC.

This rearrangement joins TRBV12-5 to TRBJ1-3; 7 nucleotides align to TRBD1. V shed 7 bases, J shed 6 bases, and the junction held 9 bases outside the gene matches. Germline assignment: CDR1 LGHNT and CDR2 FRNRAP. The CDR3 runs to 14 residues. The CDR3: CASADDRVVNTIYF. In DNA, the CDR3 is TGTGCTAGTGCCGACGACAGGGTTGTAAACACCATATATTTT.

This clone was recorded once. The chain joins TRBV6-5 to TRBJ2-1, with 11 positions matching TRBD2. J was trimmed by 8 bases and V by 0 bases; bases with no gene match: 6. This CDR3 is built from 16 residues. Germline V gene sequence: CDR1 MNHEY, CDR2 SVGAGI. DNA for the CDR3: TGTGCCAGCAGTTACTCGTTAGCGGGGGGGCAAGATGAGCAGTTCTTC. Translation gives CASSYSLAGGQDEQFF.

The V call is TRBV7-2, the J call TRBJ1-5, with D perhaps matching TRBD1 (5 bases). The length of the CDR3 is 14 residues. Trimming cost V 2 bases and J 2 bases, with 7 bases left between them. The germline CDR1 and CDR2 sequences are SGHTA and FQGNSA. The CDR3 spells CASSLKQGNQPQHF. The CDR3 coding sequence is TGTGCCAGCAGCTTAAAACAGGGCAATCAGCCCCAGCATTTT.

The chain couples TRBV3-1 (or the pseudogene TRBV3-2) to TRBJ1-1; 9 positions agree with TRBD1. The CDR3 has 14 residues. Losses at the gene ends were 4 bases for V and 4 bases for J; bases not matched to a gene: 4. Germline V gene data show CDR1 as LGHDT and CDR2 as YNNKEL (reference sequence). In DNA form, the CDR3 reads TGTGCCAGCAGCCCACAGGGGGCGAGCACTGAAGCTTTCTTT. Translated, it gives CASSPQGASTEAFF.

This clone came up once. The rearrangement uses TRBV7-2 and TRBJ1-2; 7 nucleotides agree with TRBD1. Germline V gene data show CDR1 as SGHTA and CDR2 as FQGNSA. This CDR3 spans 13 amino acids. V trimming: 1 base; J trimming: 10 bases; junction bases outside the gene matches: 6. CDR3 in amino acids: CASSLGGTVAYTF. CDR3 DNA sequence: TGTGCCAGCAGCTTAGGCGGGACAGTTGCCTACACCTTC.

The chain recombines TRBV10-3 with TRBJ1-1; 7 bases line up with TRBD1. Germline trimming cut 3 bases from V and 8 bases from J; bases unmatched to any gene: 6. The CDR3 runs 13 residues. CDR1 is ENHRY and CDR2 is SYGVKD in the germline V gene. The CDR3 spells CAISEWDRLEAFF. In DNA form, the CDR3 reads TGTGCCATCAGTGAATGGGACAGACTAGAAGCTTTCTTT.

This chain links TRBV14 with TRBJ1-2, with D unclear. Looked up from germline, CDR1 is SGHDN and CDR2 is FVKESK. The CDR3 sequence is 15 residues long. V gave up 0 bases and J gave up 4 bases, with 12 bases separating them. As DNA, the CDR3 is TGTGCCAGCAGCCAAGACGGGGTTATTAGCTATGGCTACACCTTC. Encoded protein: CASSQDGVISYGYTF.

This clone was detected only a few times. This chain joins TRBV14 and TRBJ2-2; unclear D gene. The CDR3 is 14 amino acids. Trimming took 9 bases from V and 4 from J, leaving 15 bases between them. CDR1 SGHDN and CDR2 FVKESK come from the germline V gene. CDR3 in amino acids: CASPPVAATGELFF. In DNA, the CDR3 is TGTGCCAGTCCGCCGGTCGCGGCCACCGGGGAGCTGTTTTTT.

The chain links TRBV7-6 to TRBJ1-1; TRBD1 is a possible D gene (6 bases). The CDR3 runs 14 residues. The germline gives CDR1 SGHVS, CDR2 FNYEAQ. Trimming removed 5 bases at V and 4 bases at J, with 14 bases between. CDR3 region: CASSPKGGTTEAFF. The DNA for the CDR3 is TGTGCCAGCAGCCCAAAGGGGGGGACCACTGAAGCTTTCTTT.

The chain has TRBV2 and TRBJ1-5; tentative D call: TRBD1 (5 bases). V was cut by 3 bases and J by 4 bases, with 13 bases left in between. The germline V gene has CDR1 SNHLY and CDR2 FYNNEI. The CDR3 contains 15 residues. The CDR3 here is CASSDGGGYNQPQHF. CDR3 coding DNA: TGTGCCAGCAGTGATGGCGGGGGTTATAATCAGCCCCAGCATTTT. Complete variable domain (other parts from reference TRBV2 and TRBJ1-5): EPEVTQTPSHQVTQMGQEVILRCVPISNHLYFYWYRQILGQKVEFLVSFYNNEISEKSEIFDDQFSVERPDGSNFTLKIRSTKLEDSAMYFCASSDGGGYNQPQHFGDGTRLSIL.

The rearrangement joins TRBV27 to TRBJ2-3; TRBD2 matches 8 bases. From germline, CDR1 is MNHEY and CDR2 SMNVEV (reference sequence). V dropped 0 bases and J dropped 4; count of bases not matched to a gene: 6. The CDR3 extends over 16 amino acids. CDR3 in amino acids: CASSLSDSGGSDTQYF. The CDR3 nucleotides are TGTGCCAGCAGTTTATCGGACTCGGGGGGGTCAGATACGCAGTATTTT.

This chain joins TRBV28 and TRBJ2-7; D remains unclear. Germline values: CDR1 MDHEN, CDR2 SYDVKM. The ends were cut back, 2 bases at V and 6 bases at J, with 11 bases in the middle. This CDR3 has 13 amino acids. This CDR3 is CASSLPDRSEQYF. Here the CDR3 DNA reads TGTGCCAGCAGTTTACCCGATCGGAGCGAGCAGTACTTC.

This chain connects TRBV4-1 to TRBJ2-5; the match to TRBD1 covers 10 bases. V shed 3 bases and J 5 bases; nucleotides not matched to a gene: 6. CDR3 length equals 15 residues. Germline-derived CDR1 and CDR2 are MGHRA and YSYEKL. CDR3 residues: CASSQQTGGRETQYF. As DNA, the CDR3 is TGCGCCAGCAGCCAGCAGACAGGGGGCAGGGAGACCCAGTACTTC.

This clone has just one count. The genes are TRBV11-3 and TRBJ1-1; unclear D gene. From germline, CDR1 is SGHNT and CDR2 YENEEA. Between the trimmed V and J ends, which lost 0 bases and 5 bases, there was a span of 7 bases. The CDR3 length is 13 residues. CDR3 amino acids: CASSLDTGTEAFF. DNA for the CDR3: TGTGCCAGCAGCTTAGATACGGGGACTGAAGCTTTCTTT.

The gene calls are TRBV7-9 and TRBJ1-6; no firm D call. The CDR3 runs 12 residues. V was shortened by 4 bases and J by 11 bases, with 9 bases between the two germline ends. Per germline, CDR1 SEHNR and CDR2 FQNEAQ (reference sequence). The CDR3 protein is CASSSIYTPLHF. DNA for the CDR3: TGTGCCAGCAGCTCGATATACACACCCCTCCACTTT.

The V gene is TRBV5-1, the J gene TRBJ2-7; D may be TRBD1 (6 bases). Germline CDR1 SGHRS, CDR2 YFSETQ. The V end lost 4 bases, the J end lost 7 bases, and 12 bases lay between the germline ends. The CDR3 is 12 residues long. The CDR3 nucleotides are TGCGCCAGCAGCCTGGGGGCCAGGGAGCAGTACTTC. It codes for CASSLGAREQYF. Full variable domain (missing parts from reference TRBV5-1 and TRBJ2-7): KAGVTQTPRYLIKTRGQQVTLSCSPISGHRSVSWYQQTPGQGLQFLFEYFSETQRNKGNFPGRFSGRQFSNSRSEMNVSTLELGDSALYLCASSLGAREQYFGPGTRLTVT.

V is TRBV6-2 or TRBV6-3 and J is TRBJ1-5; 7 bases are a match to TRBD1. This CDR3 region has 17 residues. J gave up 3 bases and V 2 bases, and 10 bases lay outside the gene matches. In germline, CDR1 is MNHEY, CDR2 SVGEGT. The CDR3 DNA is TGTGCCAGCAGTTACCCTAACCAGGGGGTCCCCAATCAGCCCCAGCATTTT. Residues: CASSYPNQGVPNQPQHF.

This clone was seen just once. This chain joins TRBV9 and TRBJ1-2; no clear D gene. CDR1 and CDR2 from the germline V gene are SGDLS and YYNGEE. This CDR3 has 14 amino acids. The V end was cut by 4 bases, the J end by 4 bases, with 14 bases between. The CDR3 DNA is TGTGCCAGCAGCCCAGTTCCGGGTCCCTATGGCTACACCTTC. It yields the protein CASSPVPGPYGYTF.

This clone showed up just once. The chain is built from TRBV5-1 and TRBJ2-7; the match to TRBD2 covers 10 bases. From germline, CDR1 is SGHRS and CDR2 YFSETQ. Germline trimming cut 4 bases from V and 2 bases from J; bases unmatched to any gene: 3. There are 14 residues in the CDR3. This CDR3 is CASSLLAGAYEQYF. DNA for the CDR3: TGCGCCAGCAGCCTTCTAGCGGGGGCCTACGAGCAGTACTTC. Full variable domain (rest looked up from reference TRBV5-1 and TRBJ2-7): KAGVTQTPRYLIKTRGQQVTLSCSPISGHRSVSWYQQTPGQGLQFLFEYFSETQRNKGNFPGRFSGRQFSNSRSEMNVSTLELGDSALYLCASSLLAGAYEQYFGPGTRLTVT.

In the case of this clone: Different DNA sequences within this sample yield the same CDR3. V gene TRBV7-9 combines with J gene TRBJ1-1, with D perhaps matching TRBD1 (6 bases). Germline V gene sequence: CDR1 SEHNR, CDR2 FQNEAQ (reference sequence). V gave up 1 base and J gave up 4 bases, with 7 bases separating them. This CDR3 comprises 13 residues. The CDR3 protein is CASSLEGGTEAFF. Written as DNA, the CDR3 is TGTGCCAGCAGCTTAGAAGGGGGCACTGAAGCTTTCTTT.